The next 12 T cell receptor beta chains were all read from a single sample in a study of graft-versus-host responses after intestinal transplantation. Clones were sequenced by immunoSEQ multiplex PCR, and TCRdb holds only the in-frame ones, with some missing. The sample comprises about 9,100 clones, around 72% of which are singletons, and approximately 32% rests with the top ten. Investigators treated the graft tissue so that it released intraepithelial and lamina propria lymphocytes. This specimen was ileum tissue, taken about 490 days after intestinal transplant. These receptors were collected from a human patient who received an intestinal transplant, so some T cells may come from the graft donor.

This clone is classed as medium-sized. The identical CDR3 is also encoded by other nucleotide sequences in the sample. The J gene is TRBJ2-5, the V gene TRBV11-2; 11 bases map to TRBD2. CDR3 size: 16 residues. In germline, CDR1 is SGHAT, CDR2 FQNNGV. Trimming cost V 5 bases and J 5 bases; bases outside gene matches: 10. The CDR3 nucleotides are TGTGCCAGCAGCAAACGACTAGCGGGATTTGAGGAGACCCAGTACTTC. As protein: CASSKRLAGFEETQYF.

The CDR3 sequence: CASSEADINEQYF. CDR3 bases: TGTGCCAGCAGTGAAGCGGACATCAACGAGCAGTACTTC. The chain employs TRBV6-1 and TRBJ2-7, with D perhaps TRBD1 (5 bases). Germline assignment: CDR1 MNHNS and CDR2 SASEGT. The CDR3 consists of 13 residues. Trimming took off 0 bases at V and 5 bases at J, with 8 bases between the two ends.

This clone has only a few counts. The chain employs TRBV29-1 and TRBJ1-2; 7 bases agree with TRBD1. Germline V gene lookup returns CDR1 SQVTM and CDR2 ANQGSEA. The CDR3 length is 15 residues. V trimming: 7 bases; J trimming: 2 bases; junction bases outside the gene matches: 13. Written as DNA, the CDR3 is TGCAGCGCGTCCCAGGGGGTGACAGGGAACTATGGCTACACCTTC. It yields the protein CSASQGVTGNYGYTF. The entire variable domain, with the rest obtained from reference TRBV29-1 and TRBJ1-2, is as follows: SAVISQKPSRDICQRGTSLTIQCQVDSQVTMMFWYRQQPGQSLTLIATANQGSEATYESGFVIDKFPISRPNLTFSTLTVSNMSPEDSSIYLCSASQGVTGNYGYTFGSGTRLTVV.

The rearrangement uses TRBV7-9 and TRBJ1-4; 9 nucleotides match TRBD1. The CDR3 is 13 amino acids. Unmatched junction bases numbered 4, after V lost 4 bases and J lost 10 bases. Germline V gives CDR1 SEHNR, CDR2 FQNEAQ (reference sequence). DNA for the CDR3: TGTGCCAGCAGCTCCCGACAGGGGGTAAAACTGTTTTTT. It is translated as CASSSRQGVKLFF.

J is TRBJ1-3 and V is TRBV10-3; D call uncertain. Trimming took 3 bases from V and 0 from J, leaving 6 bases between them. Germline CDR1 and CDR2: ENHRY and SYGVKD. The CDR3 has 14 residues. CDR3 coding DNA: TGTGCCATCAGTGAAGGTCTCTCTGGAAACACCATATATTTT. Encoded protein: CAISEGLSGNTIYF.

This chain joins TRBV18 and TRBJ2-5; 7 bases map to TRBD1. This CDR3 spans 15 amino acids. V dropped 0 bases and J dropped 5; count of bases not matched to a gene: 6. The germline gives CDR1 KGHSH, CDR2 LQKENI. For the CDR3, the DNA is TGTGCCAGCTCACCACCAGGTCCCAGGGGGGAGACCCAGTACTTC. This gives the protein CASSPPGPRGETQYF.

The CDR3 here is CAWLRDRSEAFF. In nucleotides, the CDR3 is TGTGCCTGGCTCAGGGATCGGTCTGAAGCTTTCTTT. This chain links TRBV30 with TRBJ1-1; TRBD1 might be the D (5 bases). Germline V gene lookup returns CDR1 GTSNPN and CDR2 SVGIG (reference sequence). The CDR3 loop spans 12 amino acids. V lost 5 bases and J 6 bases, leaving 13 bases between the germline ends.

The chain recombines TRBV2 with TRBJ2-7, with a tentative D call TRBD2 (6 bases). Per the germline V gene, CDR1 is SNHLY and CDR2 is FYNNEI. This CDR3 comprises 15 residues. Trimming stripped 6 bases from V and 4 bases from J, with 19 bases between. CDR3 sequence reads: CASRAGTSSPYEQYF. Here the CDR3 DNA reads TGTGCCAGCAGAGCTGGGACTTCCTCTCCTTACGAGCAGTACTTC.

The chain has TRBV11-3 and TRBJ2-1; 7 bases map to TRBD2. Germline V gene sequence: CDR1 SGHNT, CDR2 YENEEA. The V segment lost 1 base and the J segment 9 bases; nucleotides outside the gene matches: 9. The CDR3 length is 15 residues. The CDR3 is CASSLGSGSGIEQFF. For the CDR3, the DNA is TGTGCCAGCAGCTTAGGATCCGGGAGCGGGATTGAGCAGTTCTTC. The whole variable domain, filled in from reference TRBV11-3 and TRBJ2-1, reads EAGVVQSPRYKIIEKKQPVAFWCNPISGHNTLYWYLQNLGQGPELLIRYENEEAVDDSQLPKDRFSAERLKGVDSTLKIQPAELGDSAVYLCASSLGSGSGIEQFFGPGTRLTVL.

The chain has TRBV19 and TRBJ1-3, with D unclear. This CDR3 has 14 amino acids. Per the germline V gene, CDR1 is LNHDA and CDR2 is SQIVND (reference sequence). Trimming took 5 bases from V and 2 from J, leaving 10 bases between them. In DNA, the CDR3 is TGTGCCAGTAGTGTCGGGGTTCCTGGAAACACCATATATTTT. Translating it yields CASSVGVPGNTIYF.

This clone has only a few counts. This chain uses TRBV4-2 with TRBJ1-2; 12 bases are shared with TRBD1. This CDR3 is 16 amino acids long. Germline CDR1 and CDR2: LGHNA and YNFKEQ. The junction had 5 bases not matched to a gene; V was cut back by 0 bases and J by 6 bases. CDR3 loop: CASSQDYRDRGHGYTF. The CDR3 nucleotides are TGTGCCAGCAGCCAAGATTACCGGGACAGGGGGCATGGCTACACCTTC.

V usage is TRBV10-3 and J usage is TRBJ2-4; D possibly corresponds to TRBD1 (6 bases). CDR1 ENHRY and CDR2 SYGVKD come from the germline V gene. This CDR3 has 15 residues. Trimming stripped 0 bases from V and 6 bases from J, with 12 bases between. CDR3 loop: CAISESAGERNIQYF. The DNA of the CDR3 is TGTGCCATCAGTGAGTCGGCAGGGGAGCGAAACATTCAGTACTTC.